These 22 T cell receptor beta chains were sequenced from one sample in a study of early T cells in non-severe SARS-CoV-2 infection. A single record per CDR3 protein comes from TCRdb applying MiXCR to the 5' RACE reads. The sample has tens of thousands of distinct CDR3 sequences, about 16% seen once. Sequences were obtained from whole blood. These receptors all stem from an adult who was a healthcare worker with PCR-confirmed SARS-CoV-2 infection or an uninfected control (not recorded which).

This clonotype was observed at least ten times. This rearrangement joins TRBV5-1 to TRBJ2-1; D not certain. The CDR3 has 16 amino acids. Germline V lookup: CDR1 SGHRS, CDR2 YFSETQ. Trimming removed 1 base at V and 2 bases at J, with 13 bases between. CDR3: CASSLSPASAYNEQFF. As DNA, the CDR3 is TGCGCCAGCAGCTTGTCTCCAGCGTCAGCCTACAATGAGCAGTTCTTC.

This clonotype appeared a single time. The rearrangement uses TRBV6-5 and TRBJ2-5; 8 nucleotides align to TRBD2. Germline CDR1 and CDR2: MNHEY and SVGAGI. CDR3 size: 16 residues. V trimming: 7 bases; J trimming: 4 bases; junction bases outside the gene matches: 14. CDR3 coding DNA: TGTGCCAGCAACGGGGGGGGAGTGGAGGAGATAGAGACCCAGTACTTC. Its translation: CASNGGGVEEIETQYF.

The genes are TRBV7-2 and TRBJ2-7; D ambiguous. V lost 4 bases, J lost 6 bases, and 13 bases lay in between. Germline-derived CDR1 and CDR2 are SGHTA and FQGNSA. The CDR3 loop spans 13 amino acids. CDR3 region: CASSSLRIGEQYF. DNA of the CDR3: TGTGCCAGCAGCTCCCTGAGAATTGGCGAGCAGTACTTC.

In its sample, this clonotype was seen a few times. The rearrangement uses TRBV11-2 and TRBJ2-5; D remains ambiguous. V was cut by 4 bases and J by 1 base, with 4 bases left in between. The CDR3 totals 12 residues. The germline CDR1 and CDR2 sequences are SGHAT and FQNNGV. The CDR3 DNA reads as TGTGCCAGCAGCTCCACCCAAGAGACCCAGTACTTC. Its protein product is CASSSTQETQYF.

In its sample, this clonotype was seen a few times. V usage is TRBV9 and J usage is TRBJ1-2; no reliable D call. The CDR3 totals 14 residues. Germline CDR1 is SGDLS and CDR2 is YYNGEE. Trimming shortened V by 0 bases and J by 4 bases, and 10 bases separated the two germline ends. The CDR3 region is CASSVGRDGYGYTF. The CDR3 DNA reads TGTGCCAGCAGCGTAGGAAGGGATGGCTATGGCTACACCTTC. Supplemented by reference TRBV9 and TRBJ1-2, the full variable domain reads DSGVTQTPKHLITATGQRVTLRCSPRSGDLSVYWYQQSLDQGLQFLIQYYNGEERAKGNILERFSAQQFPDLHSELNLSSLELGDSALYFCASSVGRDGYGYTFGSGTRLTVV.

The rearrangement uses TRBV12-3 or TRBV12-4 and TRBJ2-3; possible D gene TRBD2, 6 bases. Trimming took off 1 base at V and 3 bases at J, with 11 bases between the two ends. The CDR3 is 15 amino acids. The CDR3: CASSLEGGRTDTQYF. The CDR3 bases are TGTGCCAGCAGTTTAGAGGGAGGCAGGACAGATACGCAGTATTTT.

This chain links TRBV5-6 with TRBJ2-1, with 7 positions matching TRBD2. Germline V gene sequence: CDR1 SGHDT, CDR2 YYEEEE. The CDR3 length is 15 residues. V trimming: 3 bases; J trimming: 3 bases; junction bases outside the gene matches: 6. CDR3 sequence: CASSSWTRVYNEQFF. CDR3 coding DNA: TGTGCCAGCAGCTCATGGACTAGGGTCTACAATGAGCAGTTCTTC.

This clonotype came up a few times. The chain carries TRBV20-1 and TRBJ2-7; D uncertain. CDR1 is DFQATT and CDR2 is SNEGSKA in the germline V gene (reference sequence). Between the trimmed V and J ends, which lost 6 bases and 5 bases, there was a span of 17 bases. The CDR3 loop spans 13 amino acids. The CDR3 DNA follows: TGCAGTGCCCTTAGGACGACCACCAACGAGCAGTACTTC. Its translation is CSALRTTTNEQYF.

There are many counts of this clonotype. This chain uses TRBV7-8 with TRBJ1-1; possible D gene TRBD1, 6 bases. This CDR3 is 14 amino acids long. Germline assignment: CDR1 SGHVS and CDR2 FQNEAQ. V gave up 2 bases and J gave up 4 bases, with 11 bases separating them. CDR3 bases: TGTGCCAGCAGCTTAACGACGGGGGCCACTGAAGCTTTCTTT. It encodes CASSLTTGATEAFF.

The chain joins TRBV11-2 to TRBJ2-1, with no clear D. Germline assignment: CDR1 SGHAT and CDR2 FQNNGV. This CDR3 has 11 residues. V was trimmed by 1 base and J by 9 bases, leaving 4 bases between them. In DNA form, the CDR3 reads TGTGCCAGCAGCTTAGTTCGTGAGCAGTTCTTC. It codes for CASSLVREQFF.

Concerning this clonotype itself: Since a much larger clone is just one base distant, this may be a read error. V gene TRBV7-6 combines with J gene TRBJ2-7; 9 bases fit TRBD1. The V segment lost 3 bases and the J segment 4 bases; nucleotides outside the gene matches: 7. Per germline, CDR1 SGHVS and CDR2 FNYEAQ. The CDR3 spans 15 residues. The CDR3 here is CASSFHRDRDYEQYF. The CDR3, as DNA: TGTGCCAGCAGCTTCCACCGGGACAGGGATTACGAGCAGTACTTC. Together with reference TRBV7-6 and TRBJ2-7, the CDR3 gives the full variable domain: GAGVSQSPRYKVTKRGQDVALRCDPISGHVSLYWYRQALGQGPEFLTYFNYEAQQDKSGLPNDRFSAERPEGSISTLTIQRTEQRDSAMYRCASSFHRDRDYEQYFGPGTRLTVT.

The CDR3 is CASSRYTEAFF. The CDR3 DNA follows: TGTGCCAGCAGCCGATACACTGAAGCTTTCTTT. The chain joins TRBV11-2 to TRBJ1-1; D is uncertain. This CDR3 has 11 residues. The V gene lost 5 bases and the J gene lost 3 bases, with 4 bases spanning the gap. CDR1 is SGHAT, CDR2 FQNNGV, per germline.

This clonotype appeared a few times. The gene calls are TRBV7-9 and TRBJ1-3; the match to TRBD1 covers 8 bases. The CDR3 totals 12 residues. Germline CDR1 reads SEHNR; CDR2 reads FQNEAQ (reference sequence). V trimming: 5 bases; J trimming: 14 bases; junction bases outside the gene matches: 8. CDR3 region: CASSRLDRDLYF. The CDR3 DNA is TGTGCCAGCAGCCGTTTGGACAGGGATTTATATTTT.

V and J are TRBV10-3 and TRBJ2-1; weak D call: TRBD1 (5 bases). This CDR3 is 14 amino acids long. V lost 6 bases and J lost 8, with 17 bases in between. CDR1 ENHRY and CDR2 SYGVKD come from the germline V gene. CDR3 protein: CAISSGMVMDEQFF. CDR3 DNA sequence: TGTGCCATCAGCTCAGGGATGGTGATGGATGAGCAGTTCTTC.

The table lists this clonotype with a few counts. Mismatch with germline at one junction end may stem from a read error. V gene TRBV12-3 or TRBV12-4 combines with J gene TRBJ2-7, with 8 bases matching TRBD1. This CDR3 is 11 amino acids long. As DNA, the CDR3 is TGTGCCAGCAGTTTAGGACAGGGGAGACACTTC. This sequence encodes CASSLGQGRHF.

This clonotype was detected only a few times. The V call is TRBV5-8, the J call TRBJ2-3; possibly TRBD1 for D (8 bases). Between the trimmed V and J ends, which lost 4 bases and 2 bases, there was a span of 20 bases. CDR1 and CDR2 (germline): SGHTS, YDEGEE. There are 17 residues in the CDR3. The CDR3 is CASSPGERDRLTDTQYF. The CDR3 DNA reads TGTGCCAGCAGCCCGGGGGAGCGGGACAGGCTCACAGATACGCAGTATTTT.

The chain carries TRBV5-6 and TRBJ2-5; D not resolved. V was cut by 0 bases and J by 2 bases, with 5 bases left in between. In germline, CDR1 is SGHDT, CDR2 YYEEEE. The CDR3 spans 13 residues. CDR3 loop: CASSLAAQETQYF. The CDR3 DNA reads TGTGCCAGCAGCTTGGCAGCACAAGAGACCCAGTACTTC.

This chain uses TRBV20-1 with TRBJ2-1; D is uncertain. Trimming cost V 0 bases and J 2 bases, with 11 bases left between them. CDR3 length: 15 amino acids. Per the germline V gene, CDR1 is DFQATT and CDR2 is SNEGSKA (reference sequence). The CDR3 is CSARDLGVTYNEQFF. As DNA, the CDR3 is TGCAGTGCTAGAGATCTTGGCGTAACCTACAATGAGCAGTTCTTC.

Ten or more counts support this clonotype. The chain combines TRBV7-9 with TRBJ2-5, with 10 bases identical to TRBD2. The CDR3 runs 16 residues. Germline CDR1 SEHNR, CDR2 FQNEAQ (reference sequence). With 5 bases clipped from V and 5 bases from J, the junction kept 11 bases outside the gene matches. Here the CDR3 reads CASSIPPGTSDETQYF. CDR3 DNA: TGTGCCAGCAGCATTCCCCCCGGGACTAGCGATGAGACCCAGTACTTC.

This clonotype has only a few counts. The chain has TRBV29-1 and TRBJ2-3; TRBD2 matches 7 bases. Germline CDR1 and CDR2: SQVTM and ANQGSEA. This CDR3 spans 14 amino acids. V gave up 3 bases and J gave up 1 base; unmatched junction bases: 4. CDR3 sequence: CSVDLAGGTDTQYF. CDR3 bases: TGCAGCGTTGATCTGGCGGGAGGCACAGATACGCAGTATTTT.

This clonotype occurred a few times. The V call is TRBV5-1, the J call TRBJ2-3; D is undetermined. The V end lost 0 bases, the J end lost 2 bases, and 10 bases lay between the germline ends. The germline V gene has CDR1 SGHRS and CDR2 YFSETQ. The CDR3 is 15 residues long. The CDR3 reads CASSLASAHTDTQYF. The CDR3 DNA follows: TGCGCCAGCAGCTTGGCAAGCGCCCACACAGATACGCAGTATTTT.

This clonotype was seen a handful of times. This chain joins TRBV28 and TRBJ2-7; D may be TRBD1 (6 bases). V was shortened by 5 bases and J by 4 bases, with 9 bases between the two germline ends. The CDR3 totals 12 residues. CDR1 MDHEN and CDR2 SYDVKM come from the germline V gene. The CDR3 is CASSPDRYEQYF. CDR3 DNA: TGTGCCAGCAGTCCAGACAGGTACGAGCAGTACTTC.